One sample yielded the 2 T cell receptor beta chains listed below, sequenced in a study of blood T cell repertoires in COVID-19 (dated by TCRdb to between 2020 and 2021). Preparation of the library involved the immunoSEQ multiplex PCR assay. TCRdb carries this immuneACCESS record with in-frame sequences only. Its versions omit some clonotypes, under half of them owing to an unresolved V gene in the studies checked, with the rest unexplained. A total of a few hundred thousand clones appear in this sample, around nine tenths of them only once. The ten largest clones take up 2.2% of the sample. The specimen sequenced was peripheral blood. These receptors all come from a man in his fifties or sixties with acute or convalescent COVID-19.

The J gene is TRBJ2-1, the V gene TRBV9; D is uncertain. Germline CDR1 SGDLS, CDR2 YYNGEE. Trimming pared 2 bases from V and 3 bases from J, leaving 6 bases between. The CDR3 covers 13 residues. The CDR3 loop is CASSVYGYNEQFF. CDR3 DNA: TGTGCCAGCAGCGTCTACGGCTACAATGAGCAGTTCTTC.

The V gene is TRBV15, the J gene TRBJ1-2, with D hard to call. The ends were cut back, 0 bases at V and 4 bases at J, with 21 bases in the middle. CDR1 and CDR2 from the germline V gene are LNHNV and YYDKDF (reference sequence). This CDR3 has 18 residues. CDR3 nucleotides: TGTGCCACCAGCAGAGATTTTGGATTAGGAGACGGTGGCTATGGCTACACCTTC. Encoded protein: CATSRDFGLGDGGYGYTF.